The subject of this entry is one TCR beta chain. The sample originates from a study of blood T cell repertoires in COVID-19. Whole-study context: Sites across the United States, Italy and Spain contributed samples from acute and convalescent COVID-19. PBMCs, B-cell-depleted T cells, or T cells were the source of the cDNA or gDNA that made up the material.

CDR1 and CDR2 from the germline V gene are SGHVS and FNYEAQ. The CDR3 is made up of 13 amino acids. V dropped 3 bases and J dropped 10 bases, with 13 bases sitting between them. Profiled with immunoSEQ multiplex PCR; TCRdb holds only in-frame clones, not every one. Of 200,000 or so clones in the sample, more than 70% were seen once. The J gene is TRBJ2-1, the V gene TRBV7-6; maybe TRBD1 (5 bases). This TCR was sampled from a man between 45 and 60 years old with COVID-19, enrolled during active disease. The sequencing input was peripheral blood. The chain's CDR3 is CASSLRDRPEQFF. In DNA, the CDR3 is TGTGCCAGCAGCTTGCGTGACAGACCCGAGCAGTTCTTC.